Listed below are T cell receptor beta chains from one sample, sequenced in a study of Ad26.COV2.S vaccination and SARS-CoV-2 variants. TCRdb's table, derived via immunoSEQ multiplex PCR, lists solely in-frame clones and lacks some. The sample contains roughly 410,000 clones, 83% of which appear only once. Specimen: peripheral blood, collected in a trial of Ad26.COV2.S vaccine versus placebo. The receptors derive from a person between 18 and 59 years old who received the Ad26.COV2.S COVID-19 vaccine or a placebo. The CDR3 runs from the conserved cysteine through the conserved F or W. The D gene is left open where the match is weak. The size entry is marked missing in some rows and otherwise reads once, few, many or a size class.

v_call: TRBV4-1
d_call: NA
clone_size: once
j_call: TRBJ1-2
cdr3_aa: CASSQVGGPVLNYGYTF
cdr3_nt: TGCGCCAGCAGCCAAGTGGGCGGACCCGTGCTAAACTATGGCTACACCTTC

v_call: TRBV15
d_call: NA
clone_size: NA
j_call: TRBJ2-4
cdr3_aa: CATSRPKDSSKNIQYF
cdr3_nt: TGTGCCACCAGCAGACCGAAGGACTCGTCAAAAAACATTCAGTACTTC

v_call: TRBV7-2
d_call: TRBD1
clone_size: NA
j_call: TRBJ2-3
cdr3_aa: CASSFLQGNRADTQYF
cdr3_nt: TGTGCCAGCAGCTTCCTACAGGGGAATCGGGCAGATACGCAGTATTTT

v_call: TRBV19
d_call: NA
clone_size: NA
j_call: TRBJ1-2
cdr3_aa: CASRVRGEYGYTF
cdr3_nt: TGTGCCAGTAGGGTGCGGGGGGAGTATGGCTACACCTTC

v_call: TRBV6-5
d_call: NA
clone_size: NA
j_call: TRBJ2-7
cdr3_aa: CASRVTGTPYEQYF
cdr3_nt: TGTGCCAGCAGGGTTACCGGGACTCCCTACGAGCAGTACTTC

v_call: TRBV11-3
d_call: NA
clone_size: NA
j_call: TRBJ2-1
cdr3_aa: CASSPVGSYNEQFF
cdr3_nt: TGTGCCAGCAGCCCTGTGGGCTCCTACAATGAGCAGTTCTTC

v_call: TRBV11-3
d_call: NA
clone_size: NA
j_call: TRBJ2-7
cdr3_aa: CASSLKSGTLRVYEQYF
cdr3_nt: TGTGCCAGCAGCTTGAAATCCGGGACGCTCAGGGTCTACGAGCAGTACTTC

v_call: TRBV7-2
d_call: NA
clone_size: NA
j_call: TRBJ2-7
cdr3_aa: CASSPQGRFGYEQYF
cdr3_nt: TGTGCCAGCAGCCCTCAGGGGCGGTTCGGTTACGAGCAGTACTTC

v_call: TRBV30
d_call: TRBD1
clone_size: NA
j_call: TRBJ1-5
cdr3_aa: CAWSETGTGISQPQHF
cdr3_nt: TGTGCCTGGAGCGAAACCGGGACAGGGATCAGTCAGCCCCAGCATTTT

v_call: TRBV7-2
d_call: NA
clone_size: NA
j_call: TRBJ2-3
cdr3_aa: CASSLLYGVSTDTQYF
cdr3_nt: TGTGCCAGCAGCTTGCTCTATGGGGTGAGCACAGATACGCAGTATTTT

v_call: TRBV5-1
d_call: NA
clone_size: NA
j_call: TRBJ1-1
cdr3_aa: CASSLDNRIEAFF
cdr3_nt: TGCGCCAGCAGCTTGGACAACAGGATTGAAGCTTTCTTT

v_call: TRBV19
d_call: NA
clone_size: NA
j_call: TRBJ2-1
cdr3_aa: CASKGLAEQFF
cdr3_nt: TGTGCCAGTAAAGGGCTAGCGGAGCAGTTCTTC

v_call: TRBV28
d_call: TRBD1
clone_size: NA
j_call: TRBJ1-2
cdr3_aa: CASSFPQGALLYGYTF
cdr3_nt: TGTGCCAGCAGTTTCCCCCAGGGGGCCCTTCTCTATGGCTACACCTTC

v_call: TRBV5-1
d_call: NA
clone_size: once
j_call: TRBJ1-4
cdr3_aa: CASSSGSTNEKLFF
cdr3_nt: TGCGCCAGCAGTTCCGGATCAACTAATGAAAAACTGTTTTTT

v_call: TRBV27
d_call: TRBD2
clone_size: NA
j_call: TRBJ2-1
cdr3_aa: CASSFALAGGFLYNEQFF
cdr3_nt: TGTGCCAGCAGTTTTGCACTAGCGGGGGGGTTCCTCTACAATGAGCAGTTCTTC

v_call: TRBV6-5
d_call: NA
clone_size: NA
j_call: TRBJ2-5
cdr3_aa: CASSSIDSSQETQYF
cdr3_nt: TGTGCCAGCAGTTCCATCGACAGCTCCCAAGAGACCCAGTACTTC